A single sample is the source of the 10 T cell receptor beta chains below, sequenced in a study of identical twins. TCRdb used MiXCR to reprocess the 5' RACE reads, holding one entry per CDR3 protein. The sample includes about 690,000 distinct CDR3 sequences, around 6.1% of them seen just once. Sequences were obtained from naive T cells sorted from blood. These receptors all come from a man between 18 and 29 years old in good health.

The table lists this clonotype with many counts. This chain's CDR3 is CATQPGGRDQPQHF. CDR3 DNA: TGTGCCACCCAGCCGGGGGGCCGTGATCAGCCCCAGCATTTT. V and J are TRBV15 and TRBJ1-5; TRBD1 might be the D (6 bases). CDR3 length: 14 residues. Deletions cut 8 bases from V and 5 bases from J, with 16 bases between. Germline lookup yields CDR1 LNHNV and CDR2 YYDKDF (reference sequence).

This clonotype was picked up many times. The chain has TRBV11-2 and TRBJ2-7; 13 bases map to TRBD2. From germline, CDR1 is SGHAT and CDR2 FQNNGV. V lost 1 base and J lost 2; bases outside the gene matches: 11. This CDR3 has 19 amino acids. The CDR3 DNA is TGTGCCAGCAGCTTAGGAGGAAGGACTAGCGGGAGTCTTACCTACGAGCAGTACTTC. Its protein is CASSLGGRTSGSLTYEQYF.

This clonotype was picked up a small number of times. The genes are TRBV29-1 and TRBJ2-1; tentatively, D is TRBD1 or TRBD2 (5 bases each). V lost 7 bases and J 10 bases, leaving 8 bases between the germline ends. Germline CDR1 SQVTM, CDR2 ANQGSEA. The CDR3 sequence is 9 residues long. The CDR3 sequence: CSDRGEQFF. The DNA of the CDR3 is TGCAGCGACCGGGGCGAGCAGTTCTTC.

In this sample, this clonotype turned up a few times. The chain couples TRBV12-3 or TRBV12-4 to TRBJ1-5; no clear D gene. Trimming cost V 2 bases and J 6 bases, with 11 bases left between them. The CDR3 loop spans 14 amino acids. The CDR3 bases are TGTGCCAGCAGTTTAAAGGGTAAGCGTCAGCCCCAGCATTTT. It is translated as CASSLKGKRQPQHF.

The V and J genes are TRBV5-1 and TRBJ2-1, with TRBD2 identical over 11 bases. With 4 bases clipped from V and 9 bases from J, the junction kept 9 bases outside the gene matches. Germline V gives CDR1 SGHRS, CDR2 YFSETQ. CDR3 length: 15 residues. CDR3 residues: CASSKLAGVLGEQFF. The CDR3 DNA follows: TGCGCCAGCAGCAAACTAGCGGGAGTCCTCGGTGAGCAGTTCTTC.

There are many counts of this clonotype. The rearrangement joins TRBV24-1 to TRBJ2-1, with 10 positions matching TRBD1. Per germline, CDR1 KGHDR and CDR2 SFDVKD. The CDR3 contains 16 residues. V gave up 4 bases and J gave up 8 bases; unmatched junction bases: 10. The CDR3 nucleotides are TGTGCCACCAGTGACCGACAGGGGGCGATAGCGCATGAGCAGTTCTTC. It encodes CATSDRQGAIAHEQFF.

This sequence joins TRBV14 and TRBJ2-7; a weak D match, TRBD2 (6 bases). The V gene's germline CDR1 is SGHDN and CDR2 FVKESK. The CDR3 contains 14 residues. The V end lost 8 bases, the J end lost 1 base, and 15 bases lay between the germline ends. The CDR3 sequence is CASGGTEASYEQYF. The CDR3 region has the DNA TGTGCCAGCGGCGGGACGGAGGCTTCCTACGAGCAGTACTTC.

This clonotype was seen ten or more times. This chain joins TRBV6-1 and TRBJ1-5, with D tentatively TRBD1 (5 bases). Germline V gene sequence: CDR1 MNHNS, CDR2 SASEGT. CDR3 length: 13 amino acids. Trimming cost V 8 bases and J 6 bases, with 14 bases left between them. The CDR3 DNA reads as TGTGCCAGCGCCAGGGTTGGGGGTCAGCCCCAGCATTTT. It encodes CASARVGGQPQHF.

There are many counts of this clonotype. The rearrangement joins TRBV15 to TRBJ2-5; perhaps TRBD1 as D (6 bases). V was pared by 0 bases and J by 3 bases, with 11 bases between. CDR3 length: 15 amino acids. Germline values: CDR1 LNHNV, CDR2 YYDKDF (reference sequence). The CDR3 coding sequence is TGTGCCACCAGCAGAGATCCAGGGGCGGAAGAGACCCAGTACTTC. Translating gives CATSRDPGAEETQYF. The entire variable domain, with the rest obtained from reference TRBV15 and TRBJ2-5, is as follows: DAMVIQNPRYQVTQFGKPVTLSCSQTLNHNVMYWYQQKSSQAPKLLFHYYDKDFNNEADTPDNFQSRRPNTSFCFLDIRSPGLGDTAMYLCATSRDPGAEETQYFGPGTRLLVL.

This clonotype appeared many times. The chain recombines TRBV6-4 with TRBJ2-2; D tentatively reads TRBD1 or TRBD2 (5 bases each). Germline loops: CDR1 MRHNA, CDR2 SNTAGT. Trimming shortened V by 7 bases and J by 0 bases, and 15 bases separated the two germline ends. The CDR3 is 16 amino acids. The CDR3 sequence: CASINKGPTNTGELFF. CDR3 DNA sequence: TGTGCCAGCATCAACAAGGGACCGACGAACACCGGGGAGCTGTTTTTT.